This T cell receptor (beta chain) emerged from a study of stem cell transplantation in POMP-related autoinflammatory disease. Across the whole study: Impaired MHC class I-dependent CD8+ differentiation was hypothesized from defective thymoproteasomes. Whole-study results and caveats: Fewer unique TRB V-J gene pairings were identified in patients with PRAID. PRAID patients trended toward lower TRB diversity and higher clonality in all analyzed T-cell subsets.

As for this clone: Antigen: not known.

The V gene's germline CDR1 is MDHEN and CDR2 SYDVKM. The CDR3 totals 13 residues. V was pared by 5 bases and J by 4 bases, with 11 bases between. Assay used: immunoSEQ multiplex PCR; TCRdb lists only in-frame clones, some missing. Of some 11,000 clones in the sample, around 84% were seen once. PRAID featured immunodeficiency plus autoinflammation. The specimen was CD8+ T cells from PBMCs, collected before stem cell transplantation. The source is a human donor with POMP-related autoinflammation and immune dysregulation (PRAID). V usage is TRBV28 and J usage is TRBJ1-2, with D possibly TRBD1 on 6 matching bases. Here the CDR3 reads CASSPGHFYGYTF. CDR3 DNA: TGTGCCAGCAGTCCGGGACACTTCTATGGCTACACCTTC.